This TCR beta chain was sequenced in a study of CD8+ T cells in alopecia areata. Study at large: Patients in the study were on tofacitinib for 6 to 18 months, then off it for 6 months.

cDNA prepared by RNA extraction and subsequent reverse transcription served as the template for sequencing. Profiling relied on immunoSEQ multiplex PCR, and the TCRdb table lists in-frame clones only, not all of them. The top ten clones hold approximately 6.6% of a sample with 140,000 to 150,000 clones, 47% of them seen once. The CDR3 runs to 16 residues. Losses at the gene ends were 7 bases for V and 2 bases for J; bases not matched to a gene: 8. Germline V gene data show CDR1 as KGHSH and CDR2 as LQKENI. This clone was counted many times. This sequence joins TRBV18 and TRBJ2-1; 10 bases are a match to TRBD2. The receptor's source is a human donor with alopecia areata. Sample: CD4+ T cells sorted from blood. Here the CDR3 reads CASLLIAGGAYNEQFF. The CDR3 DNA follows: TGTGCCAGCTTACTGATAGCGGGGGGTGCCTACAATGAGCAGTTCTTC.